The 9 T cell receptor beta chains in this list originate from one sample, sequenced in a study of circulating CD8 cells and anti-PD-1 response in melanoma. Live CD3+CD8+TCRalphabeta+ cells were sorted into four subsets by PD-1 and/or TIGIT. The QIAseq Immune Repertoire TCR panel built the libraries from approximately 15 ng of total RNA. TCRdb processed the reads anew with MiXCR; each CDR3 protein has one entry. Among 800 to 1,000 distinct CDR3 sequences listed, just over 5% were seen once. This material consisted of CD8+ T cells from PBMCs, taken at baseline or after one month of anti-PD-1 therapy (not recorded which). The receptors originated from a human donor with melanoma.

By proportion, this clonotype is medium-sized. The chain employs TRBV5-1 and TRBJ2-1; D remains ambiguous. The germline V gene has CDR1 SGHRS and CDR2 YFSETQ. The CDR3 loop spans 12 amino acids. V lost 7 bases and J lost 3, with 8 bases in between. CDR3 nucleotides: TGCGCCAGCGTTAGTAGCTACAATGAGCAGTTCTTC. Residues: CASVSSYNEQFF.

By sample share, this clonotype is large. V and J are TRBV6-4 and TRBJ2-2; TRBD2 agrees at 13 bases. This CDR3 has 18 residues. From germline, CDR1 is MRHNA and CDR2 SNTAGT. Trimming removed 3 bases from V and 5 bases from J; junction bases left unmatched: 9. The CDR3 sequence is CASSEDGTSGVLTGELFF. DNA of the CDR3: TGTGCCAGCAGTGAGGACGGGACTAGCGGGGTATTAACCGGGGAGCTGTTTTTT.

Judged by abundance, this clonotype is large. This chain links TRBV2 with TRBJ2-3; 8 positions match TRBD1. Germline assignment: CDR1 SNHLY and CDR2 FYNNEI. With 6 bases clipped from V and 2 bases from J, the junction kept 7 bases outside the gene matches. The CDR3 is 15 residues long. CDR3 loop: CASRGGQVYTDTQYF. The CDR3 bases are TGTGCCAGCAGGGGGGGACAGGTCTACACAGATACGCAGTATTTT.

This clonotype is large (0.1 to 1%). In DNA form, the CDR3 reads TGTGCCAGCAGCGTCGTAAGCCTCGAGCAGTACTTC. Its translation: CASSVVSLEQYF. The V gene is TRBV5-5, the J gene TRBJ2-7; D gene ambiguous. Trimming removed 4 bases from V and 6 bases from J, with 11 bases in between. This CDR3 spans 12 amino acids. Germline CDR1 and CDR2: SGHKS and YYEKEE (reference sequence).

This clonotype is judged large. This chain joins TRBV28 and TRBJ2-3; D is undetermined. This CDR3 is built from 15 residues. Trimming cost V 10 bases and J 0 bases, with 17 bases left between them. Germline-derived CDR1 and CDR2 are MDHEN and SYDVKM. The CDR3 sequence is CATSPPSSSTDTQYF. The CDR3 DNA reads TGTGCCACATCCCCACCGTCCTCTAGCACAGATACGCAGTATTTT.

By share, this clonotype counts as large (0.1 to 1%). V gene TRBV19 combines with J gene TRBJ2-1; the D gene is possibly TRBD1 (6 bases). Per germline, CDR1 LNHDA and CDR2 SQIVND (reference sequence). The CDR3 has 16 residues. The V gene lost 3 bases and the J gene lost 4 bases, with 16 bases spanning the gap. CDR3 DNA: TGTGCCAGTAGTATTAAGGTCAGGACAGCTTACAATGAGCAGTTCTTC. Protein: CASSIKVRTAYNEQFF.

This clonotype qualifies as large. The V and J genes are TRBV5-8 and TRBJ2-2; D call uncertain. CDR1 is SGHTS and CDR2 is YDEGEE in the germline V gene. The V end was cut by 0 bases, the J end by 4 bases, with 7 bases between. The CDR3 extends over 14 amino acids. For the CDR3, the DNA is TGTGCCAGCAGCTTGGAAGGCTCCACCGGGGAGCTGTTTTTT. Its translation: CASSLEGSTGELFF.

This chain uses TRBV7-6 with TRBJ2-3; D is unclear. Trimming left V 1 base short and J 2 bases short, with 7 bases between. CDR3 length equals 14 residues. Germline V gene lookup returns CDR1 SGHVS and CDR2 FNYEAQ. The CDR3 region is CASSLEGPTDTQYF. In DNA form, the CDR3 reads TGTGCCAGCAGCTTAGAGGGCCCCACAGATACGCAGTATTTT.

This clonotype showed up just a few times. Just one base apart from a much larger clone, this may be a read error. This chain uses TRBV27 with TRBJ1-1, with D possibly being TRBD1 (5 bases). The ends were cut back, 8 bases at V and 1 base at J, with 14 bases in the middle. CDR3 length: 14 residues. Germline V CDR1 and CDR2: MNHEY, SMNVEV (reference sequence). The CDR3 region is CASGALDKNTEAFF. Here the CDR3 DNA reads TGTGCCAGCGGGGCCCTAGACAAGAACACTGAAGCTTTCTTT.